This T cell receptor (beta chain) comes out of a study of CD8+CD57+ T cells in acquired aplastic anemia. Looking at the study overall: Mean DNA quantity obtained from sorted CD4+ and CD8+ cells was 3.2 ug. Whole-study findings and limits: The study found no significant CD8+ Simpson's diversity difference between patients and controls. Shared by patients and controls, 25 to 35 CD8+ CDR3s were abundant in patients.

The CDR3 length is 15 residues. Trimming took 4 bases from V and 7 from J; bases not matched to a gene: 8. Germline assignment: CDR1 WSHSY and CDR2 SAAADI. This clonotype was recorded once. Its target is unknown. Genomic DNA served as template for TCR beta VDJ and CDR3 profiling. TCRdb re-called the reads through MiXCR, storing one row per CDR3 protein. The table has around 150,000 distinct CDR3 sequences, 45% to 55% seen once; the top ten hold 2.5% to 3.5%. For sequencing, patients were chosen who had shown expansion of CD8+CD57+ cells by flow cytometry. The chain combines TRBV10-2 with TRBJ2-1; 9 nucleotides line up with TRBD2. What was sequenced was sorted CD4+, CD8+, or CD8+CD57+ T cells (not recorded which) from PBMCs. This sequence was found in a human donor with aplastic anemia. The CDR3 reads CASSAISGSRNEQFF. The CDR3 DNA sequence: TGCGCCAGCAGTGCCATTAGCGGGAGTAGAAATGAGCAGTTCTTC.